One and the same sample provided the 24 T cell receptor beta chains below, sequenced in a study of T cell responses to AZD1222 COVID-19 vaccine. Libraries were prepared by immunoSEQ multiplex PCR; TCRdb keeps only in-frame clonotypes and omits some of them. The sample carries under 130,000 clones, about 95% recorded once. The input for sequencing was peripheral blood, taken on day 0 of AZD1222 vaccination. The receptors stem from an adult in good health.

CDR3 nucleotides: TGTGCCAGTAGTACAACAGGGGGCGGGCAGCCCCAGCATTTT. It specifies CASSTTGGGQPQHF. The chain employs TRBV19 and TRBJ1-5; TRBD1 matches at 9 bases. The CDR3 loop spans 14 amino acids. Germline V gives CDR1 LNHDA, CDR2 SQIVND (reference sequence). The J segment lost 7 bases and the V segment lost 4 bases, leaving 5 bases of the junction unmatched.

The rearrangement joins TRBV19 to TRBJ1-1, with D unresolved. The CDR3 is 13 amino acids. CDR1 is LNHDA and CDR2 is SQIVND in the germline V gene (reference sequence). Between the trimmed V and J ends, which lost 6 bases and 1 base, there was a span of 9 bases. The CDR3 reads CASRTPGNTEAFF. Here the CDR3 DNA reads TGTGCCAGTAGGACGCCGGGGAACACTGAAGCTTTCTTT.

This rearrangement joins TRBV19 to TRBJ2-3, with 7 bases that match TRBD1. The CDR3 sequence is 15 residues long. Germline loops: CDR1 LNHDA, CDR2 SQIVND (reference sequence). The trim removed 5 bases at V and 2 bases at J, leaving 7 bases unmatched. The CDR3 region has the DNA TGTGCCAGTAGTGTAAGGGACAGCCACACAGATACGCAGTATTTT. It translates to CASSVRDSHTDTQYF.

The chain links TRBV4-1 to TRBJ2-7; D not resolved. The V gene's germline CDR1 is MGHRA and CDR2 YSYEKL. The CDR3 has 15 residues. The V end lost 4 bases, the J end lost 6 bases, and 19 bases lay between the germline ends. CDR3 protein: CASSLPAGTSREQYF. The CDR3 DNA reads as TGCGCCAGCAGCCTGCCGGCAGGAACATCTCGCGAGCAGTACTTC.

The V and J genes are TRBV20-1 and TRBJ2-5; no reliable D call. The CDR3 has 11 amino acids. The germline gives CDR1 DFQATT, CDR2 SNEGSKA (reference sequence). Trimming stripped 5 bases from V and 4 bases from J, with 8 bases between. The CDR3 DNA sequence: TGCAGTGCTGGGTCTCGAGAGACCCAGTACTTC. Translating gives CSAGSRETQYF.

The gene calls are TRBV5-1 and TRBJ1-1; D might be TRBD1 (5 bases). Germline V CDR1 and CDR2: SGHRS, YFSETQ. V lost 4 bases and J lost 1, with 17 bases in between. The CDR3 has 16 residues. CDR3 DNA sequence: TGCGCCAGCAGCCTCGGTTCGGGACTACGGAACACTGAAGCTTTCTTT. Its protein is CASSLGSGLRNTEAFF.

The rearrangement joins TRBV4-1 to TRBJ1-1; D is perhaps TRBD1 (6 bases). V was trimmed by 3 bases and J by 2 bases, leaving 16 bases between them. From germline, CDR1 is MGHRA and CDR2 YSYEKL. CDR3 length: 16 amino acids. The CDR3 here is CASSHTGKGRNTEAFF. CDR3 coding DNA: TGCGCCAGCAGCCACACAGGGAAAGGGAGAAACACTGAAGCTTTCTTT.

The chain couples TRBV5-4 to TRBJ1-2, with TRBD1 as a possible D gene (6 bases). With 4 bases removed from V and 5 bases from J, the gap between germline ends came to 15 bases. The CDR3 extends over 14 amino acids. Germline-derived CDR1 and CDR2 are SGHNT and YYREEE (reference sequence). CDR3 nucleotide sequence: TGTGCCAGCAGCCCGGACAGCTTCGAGTATGGCTACACCTTC. Residues: CASSPDSFEYGYTF. Full variable domain (remainder filled in from reference TRBV5-4 and TRBJ1-2): ETGVTQSPTHLIKTRGQQVTLRCSSQSGHNTVSWYQQALGQGPQFIFQYYREEENGRGNFPPRFSGLQFPNYSSELNVNALELDDSALYLCASSPDSFEYGYTFGSGTRLTVV.

This clone occurred once. CDR3 sequence reads: CASSLKYALGTEAFF. The CDR3 DNA sequence: TGTGCCAGCAGTTTAAAGTATGCATTGGGAACTGAAGCTTTCTTT. The chain carries TRBV27 and TRBJ1-1; no firm D call. Germline V gene sequence: CDR1 MNHEY, CDR2 SMNVEV (reference sequence). The CDR3 length is 15 residues. V was pared by 2 bases and J by 5 bases, with 15 bases between.

The V gene is TRBV5-8, the J gene TRBJ1-4; a weak D match, TRBD1 (6 bases). Trimming took off 4 bases at V and 4 bases at J, with 11 bases between the two ends. Germline V CDR1 and CDR2: SGHTS, YDEGEE. The CDR3 has 14 amino acids. The CDR3 region has the DNA TGTGCCAGCAGCGACCTGGACAGTAATGAAAAACTGTTTTTT. It encodes CASSDLDSNEKLFF. The whole variable domain, filled in from reference TRBV5-8 and TRBJ1-4, reads EAGVTQSPTHLIKTRGQQATLRCSPISGHTSVYWYQQALGLGLQFLLWYDEGEERNRGNFPPRFSGRQFPNYSSELNVNALELEDSALYLCASSDLDSNEKLFFGSGTQLSVL.

J is TRBJ1-6 and V is TRBV19; D is perhaps TRBD1 (5 bases). There are 15 residues in the CDR3. Germline V lookup: CDR1 LNHDA, CDR2 SQIVND (reference sequence). V was shortened by 3 bases and J by 7 bases, with 13 bases between the two germline ends. Here the CDR3 reads CASSITGTVNSPLHF. CDR3 DNA sequence: TGTGCCAGTAGTATCACCGGGACGGTCAATTCACCCCTCCACTTT. Full variable domain (missing parts from reference TRBV19 and TRBJ1-6): DGGITQSPKYLFRKEGQNVTLSCEQNLNHDAMYWYRQDPGQGLRLIYYSQIVNDFQKGDIAEGYSVSREKKESFPLTVTSAQKNPTAFYLCASSITGTVNSPLHFGNGTRLTVT.

The chain recombines TRBV12-3 or TRBV12-4 with TRBJ1-2; no reliable D call. The CDR3 totals 13 residues. Trimming shortened V by 6 bases and J by 6 bases, and 14 bases separated the two germline ends. This CDR3 reads CASSPATPDGYTF. The CDR3 nucleotides are TGTGCCAGCAGCCCCGCCACACCGGATGGCTACACCTTC.

The V gene is TRBV6-1, the J gene TRBJ2-1; 7 bases agree with TRBD1. The junction had 10 bases not matched to a gene; V was cut back by 1 base and J by 4 bases. The germline gives CDR1 MNHNS, CDR2 SASEGT. This CDR3 comprises 17 residues. The CDR3 here is CASSEGPPGQLYNEQFF. CDR3 sequence (DNA): TGTGCCAGCAGTGAAGGCCCCCCGGGACAGCTATACAATGAGCAGTTCTTC.

The chain uses TRBV9 and TRBJ1-2; unclear D gene. This CDR3 is built from 14 residues. V was clipped by 4 bases and J by 3 bases, with 13 bases between them. Germline V gene lookup returns CDR1 SGDLS and CDR2 YYNGEE. The CDR3 DNA reads as TGTGCCAGCAGCAAAGGAGGGCCCGACTATGGCTACACCTTC. Its translation: CASSKGGPDYGYTF.

Concerning this clone: Other DNA sequences in the sample encode the same CDR3. This chain connects TRBV7-8 to TRBJ2-2; no clear D. The ends were cut back, 5 bases at V and 5 bases at J, with 6 bases in the middle. This CDR3 is built from 12 residues. Germline CDR1 and CDR2: SGHVS and FQNEAQ. CDR3 region: CASSRRTGELFF. The CDR3 DNA reads as TGTGCCAGCAGCCGCAGGACCGGGGAGCTGTTTTTT.

This chain's CDR3 is CASSLRRDTEAFF. The CDR3 DNA follows: TGTGCCAGCAGCCTTCGGAGGGACACTGAAGCTTTCTTT. V and J are TRBV14 and TRBJ1-1; D remains unclear. This CDR3 contains 13 residues. Germline assignment: CDR1 SGHDN and CDR2 FVKESK. The V end lost 4 bases, the J end lost 3 bases, and 9 bases lay between the germline ends. Full variable domain (rest looked up from reference TRBV14 and TRBJ1-1): EAGVTQFPSHSVIEKGQTVTLRCDPISGHDNLYWYRRVMGKEIKFLLHFVKESKQDESGMPNNRFLAERTGGTYSTLKVQPAELEDSGVYFCASSLRRDTEAFFGQGTRLTVV.

The chain couples TRBV28 to TRBJ2-3, with D unclear. There are 12 residues in the CDR3. Deletions cut 5 bases from V and 2 bases from J, with 5 bases between. Germline CDR1 MDHEN, CDR2 SYDVKM. As DNA, the CDR3 is TGTGCCAGCAGTCCCTACACAGATACGCAGTATTTT. This codes for CASSPYTDTQYF.

V gene TRBV3-1 (or the pseudogene TRBV3-2) combines with J gene TRBJ1-5, with D hard to call. The CDR3 covers 15 residues. With 5 bases removed from V and 3 bases from J, the gap between germline ends came to 14 bases. The V gene's germline CDR1 is LGHDT and CDR2 YNNKEL (reference sequence). CDR3 nucleotides: TGTGCCAGCAGCATAAACGGGCGGAACAATCAGCCCCAGCATTTT. It is translated as CASSINGRNNQPQHF.

The chain couples TRBV28 to TRBJ1-3; possible D gene TRBD1, 5 bases. V lost 1 base to trimming and J lost 0 bases, with 13 bases between them. The germline CDR1 and CDR2 sequences are MDHEN and SYDVKM. The length of the CDR3 is 17 residues. The CDR3 sequence is CASSLSPLDTSGNTIYF. The CDR3 bases are TGTGCCAGCAGTTTATCCCCTCTGGACACCTCTGGAAACACCATATATTTT.

CDR3 coding DNA: TGTGCCAGCAGCTTACGGGCCTATGGCTACACCTTC. This gives the protein CASSLRAYGYTF. The chain combines TRBV7-2 with TRBJ1-2; D gene uncertain. This CDR3 comprises 12 residues. V gave up 2 bases and J gave up 4 bases, with 5 bases separating them. Germline loops: CDR1 SGHTA, CDR2 FQGNSA.

The chain uses TRBV7-2 and TRBJ1-6, with D unclear. The V end was cut by 2 bases, the J end by 4 bases, with 15 bases between. Per the germline V gene, CDR1 is SGHTA and CDR2 is FQGNSA. The CDR3 has 17 residues. CDR3 in amino acids: CASSLLPEVGYNSPLHF. The DNA of the CDR3 is TGTGCCAGCAGCTTATTACCTGAGGTGGGGTATAATTCACCCCTCCACTTT.

The rearrangement joins TRBV28 to TRBJ1-5; D not certain. Trimming took off 8 bases at V and 0 bases at J, with 8 bases between the two ends. CDR3 length: 13 residues. CDR1 is MDHEN and CDR2 is SYDVKM in the germline V gene. The CDR3, as DNA: TGTGCCAGCGGTTACTATAGCAATCAGCCCCAGCATTTT. Encoded protein: CASGYYSNQPQHF.

This chain joins TRBV7-2 and TRBJ1-1; D gene uncertain. The CDR3 sequence is 20 residues long. CDR1 and CDR2 from the germline V gene are SGHTA and FQGNSA. V was clipped by 0 bases and J by 0 bases, with 23 bases between them. This CDR3 is CASSLAGSSVSSPMNTEAFF. CDR3 sequence (DNA): TGTGCCAGCAGCTTAGCGGGTTCATCGGTTTCGAGCCCCATGAACACTGAAGCTTTCTTT. Together with reference TRBV7-2 and TRBJ1-1, the CDR3 gives the full variable domain: GAGVSQSPSNKVTEKGKDVELRCDPISGHTALYWYRQSLGQGLEFLIYFQGNSAPDKSGLPSDRFSAERTGGSVSTLTIQRTQQEDSAVYLCASSLAGSSVSSPMNTEAFFGQGTRLTVV.

The chain employs TRBV11-2 and TRBJ1-2; D call uncertain. Deletions cut 6 bases from V and 0 bases from J, with 17 bases between. The CDR3 contains 16 residues. Germline V lookup: CDR1 SGHAT, CDR2 FQNNGV. The CDR3 is CASRRGLGFSNYGYTF. Written as DNA, the CDR3 is TGTGCCAGCAGACGAGGACTGGGTTTTTCTAACTATGGCTACACCTTC.